This entry concerns a single T cell receptor (beta chain). Antigen specificity is unknown. PCR employed 60 Vbeta and 13 Jbeta primers. Assay used: immunoSEQ multiplex PCR; TCRdb lists only in-frame clones, some missing. The repertoire holds some 160,000 clones, with less than 90% as singletons. The data stem from a study of cytomegalovirus exposure and HLA in healthy donors. Among the donors, all were healthy bone marrow donors. Study-level findings and limits: Common viral pathogens seemed to be connected with several of the most significant clusters, according to a later analysis. Segments of the TCR beta V type were, in most cases, productive about 87% or about 30% of the time in an earlier analysis. Most TCR sequences were seen very rarely across donors, but some public TCRs occurred in many.

CDR3 length: 18 residues. Germline lookup yields CDR1 SGDLS and CDR2 YYNGEE. Trimming cost V 5 bases and J 0 bases; bases outside gene matches: 7. The sequenced material came from PBMCs. The chain carries TRBV9 and TRBJ2-1, with 14 bases that match TRBD2. This clonotype was sampled from a male donor in good health and CMV-seropositive. CDR3 nucleotide sequence: TGTGCCAGCAGTCGGGGACTAGCGGGAGCAGCCTCCTACAATGAGCAGTTCTTC. It codes for CASSRGLAGAASYNEQFF.